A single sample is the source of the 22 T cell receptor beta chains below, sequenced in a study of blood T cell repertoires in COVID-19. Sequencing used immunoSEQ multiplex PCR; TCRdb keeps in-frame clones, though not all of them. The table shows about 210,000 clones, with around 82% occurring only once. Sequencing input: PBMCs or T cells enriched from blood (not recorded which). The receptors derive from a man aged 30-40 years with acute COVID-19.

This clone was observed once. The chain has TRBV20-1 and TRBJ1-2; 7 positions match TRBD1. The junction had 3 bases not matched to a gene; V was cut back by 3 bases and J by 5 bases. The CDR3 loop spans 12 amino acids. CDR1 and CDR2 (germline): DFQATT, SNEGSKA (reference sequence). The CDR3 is CSASEGAYGYTF. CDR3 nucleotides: TGCAGTGCTAGTGAGGGGGCGTATGGCTACACCTTC.

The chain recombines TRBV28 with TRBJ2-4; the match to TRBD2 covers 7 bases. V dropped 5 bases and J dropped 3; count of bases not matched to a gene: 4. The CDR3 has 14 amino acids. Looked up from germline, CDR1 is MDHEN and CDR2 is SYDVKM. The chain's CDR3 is CASSPGGSKNIQYF. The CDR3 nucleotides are TGTGCCAGCAGTCCGGGGGGTAGCAAAAACATTCAGTACTTC.

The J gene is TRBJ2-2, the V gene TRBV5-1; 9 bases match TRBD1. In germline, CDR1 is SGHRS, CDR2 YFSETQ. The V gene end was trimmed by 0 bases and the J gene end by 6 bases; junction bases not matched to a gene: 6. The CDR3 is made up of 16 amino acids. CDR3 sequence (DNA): TGCGCCAGCAGCTTGGGCGGGACAGGGACGGCCGGGGAGCTGTTTTTT. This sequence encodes CASSLGGTGTAGELFF.

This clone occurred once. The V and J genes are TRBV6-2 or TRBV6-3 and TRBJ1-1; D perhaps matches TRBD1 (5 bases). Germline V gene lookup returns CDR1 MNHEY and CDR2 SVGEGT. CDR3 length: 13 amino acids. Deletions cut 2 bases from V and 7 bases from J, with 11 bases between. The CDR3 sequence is CASSYKQGGEAFF. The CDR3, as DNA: TGTGCCAGCAGTTACAAGCAGGGCGGTGAAGCTTTCTTT.

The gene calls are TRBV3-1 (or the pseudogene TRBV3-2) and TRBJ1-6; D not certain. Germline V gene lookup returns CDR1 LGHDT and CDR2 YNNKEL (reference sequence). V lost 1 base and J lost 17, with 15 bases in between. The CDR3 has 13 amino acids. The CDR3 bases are TGTGCCAGCAGCCAAGGTGATGCAGGCCGGTTCCACTTT. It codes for CASSQGDAGRFHF.

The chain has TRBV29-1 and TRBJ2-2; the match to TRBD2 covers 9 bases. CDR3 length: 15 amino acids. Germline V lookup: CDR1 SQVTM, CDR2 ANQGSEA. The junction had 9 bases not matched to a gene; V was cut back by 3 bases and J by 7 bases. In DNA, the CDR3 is TGCAGCGTTGATGGAGCGGGGGGCCACAGCGGGGAGCTGTTTTTT. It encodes CSVDGAGGHSGELFF.

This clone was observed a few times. The CDR3 spells CASSYDGEGRDTQYF. DNA for the CDR3: TGTGCCAGCAGTTACGATGGGGAAGGGAGAGATACGCAGTATTTT. This chain links TRBV6-5 with TRBJ2-3; TRBD2 might be the D (5 bases). The V and J ends lost 2 bases and 5 bases respectively, with 14 bases between them. Germline V gives CDR1 MNHEY, CDR2 SVGAGI. The CDR3 runs 15 residues.

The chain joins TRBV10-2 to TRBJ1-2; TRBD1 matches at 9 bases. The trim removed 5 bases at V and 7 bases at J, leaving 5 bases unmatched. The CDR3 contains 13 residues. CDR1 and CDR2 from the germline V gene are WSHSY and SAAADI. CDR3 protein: CASSSGTGIGYTF. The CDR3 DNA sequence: TGCGCCAGCAGTTCCGGGACAGGGATTGGCTACACCTTC.

CDR3 loop: CATSLLFDNNEKLFF. Here the CDR3 DNA reads TGTGCCACCTCACTTCTCTTCGACAATAATGAAAAACTGTTTTTT. The rearrangement uses TRBV6-5 and TRBJ1-4; D gene uncertain. The V end lost 10 bases, the J end lost 4 bases, and 19 bases lay between the germline ends. Germline V gives CDR1 MNHEY, CDR2 SVGAGI. This CDR3 is built from 15 residues.

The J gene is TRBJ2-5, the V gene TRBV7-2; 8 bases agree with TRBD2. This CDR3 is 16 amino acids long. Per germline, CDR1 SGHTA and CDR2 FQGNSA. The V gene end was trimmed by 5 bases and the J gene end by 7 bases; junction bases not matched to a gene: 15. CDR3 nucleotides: TGTGCCAGCAGCCCCCGTCGAGCGGGGGAACGGTGGACCCAGTACTTC. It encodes CASSPRRAGERWTQYF.

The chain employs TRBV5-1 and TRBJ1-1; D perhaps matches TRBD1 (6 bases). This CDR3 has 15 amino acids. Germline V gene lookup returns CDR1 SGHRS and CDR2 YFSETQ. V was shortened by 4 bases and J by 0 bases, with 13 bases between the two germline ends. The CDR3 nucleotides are TGCGCCAGCAGCCCAGGACAGCACATGAACACTGAAGCTTTCTTT. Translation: CASSPGQHMNTEAFF. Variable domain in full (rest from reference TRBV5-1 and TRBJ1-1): KAGVTQTPRYLIKTRGQQVTLSCSPISGHRSVSWYQQTPGQGLQFLFEYFSETQRNKGNFPGRFSGRQFSNSRSEMNVSTLELGDSALYLCASSPGQHMNTEAFFGQGTRLTVV.

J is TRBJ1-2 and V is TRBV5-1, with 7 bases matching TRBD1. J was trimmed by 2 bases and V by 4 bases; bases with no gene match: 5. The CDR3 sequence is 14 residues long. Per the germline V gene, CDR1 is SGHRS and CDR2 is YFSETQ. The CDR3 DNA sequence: TGCGCCAGCAGCCCCGGGACAGCGAACTATGGCTACACCTTC. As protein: CASSPGTANYGYTF. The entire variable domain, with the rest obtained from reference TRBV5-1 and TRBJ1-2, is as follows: KAGVTQTPRYLIKTRGQQVTLSCSPISGHRSVSWYQQTPGQGLQFLFEYFSETQRNKGNFPGRFSGRQFSNSRSEMNVSTLELGDSALYLCASSPGTANYGYTFGSGTRLTVV.

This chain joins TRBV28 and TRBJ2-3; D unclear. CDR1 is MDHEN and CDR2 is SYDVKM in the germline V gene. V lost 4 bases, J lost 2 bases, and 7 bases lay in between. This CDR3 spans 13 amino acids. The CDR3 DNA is TGTGCCAGCAGTTCTAGTAACACAGATACGCAGTATTTT. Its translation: CASSSSNTDTQYF.

The CDR3 coding sequence is TGTGCCAGCAGTATCGGGACGGGAGCAGATACGCAGTATTTT. Its translation: CASSIGTGADTQYF. The V and J genes are TRBV6-5 and TRBJ2-3; possible D gene TRBD2, 6 bases. V was shortened by 5 bases and J by 4 bases, with 13 bases between the two germline ends. From germline, CDR1 is MNHEY and CDR2 SVGAGI. The length of the CDR3 is 14 residues.

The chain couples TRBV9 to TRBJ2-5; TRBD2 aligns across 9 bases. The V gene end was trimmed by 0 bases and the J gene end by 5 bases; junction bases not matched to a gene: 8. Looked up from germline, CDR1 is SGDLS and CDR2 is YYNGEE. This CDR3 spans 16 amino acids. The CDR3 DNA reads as TGTGCCAGCAGCGTAGGCGCGGGGGGGCCCTCCGAGACCCAGTACTTC. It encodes CASSVGAGGPSETQYF.

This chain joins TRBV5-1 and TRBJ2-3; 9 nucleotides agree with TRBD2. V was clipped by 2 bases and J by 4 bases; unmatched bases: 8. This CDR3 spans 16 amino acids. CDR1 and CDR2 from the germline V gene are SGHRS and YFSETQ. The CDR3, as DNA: TGCGCCAGCAGCTTTTTTGGCGGGGGGGCTGCAGATACGCAGTATTTT. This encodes CASSFFGGGAADTQYF.

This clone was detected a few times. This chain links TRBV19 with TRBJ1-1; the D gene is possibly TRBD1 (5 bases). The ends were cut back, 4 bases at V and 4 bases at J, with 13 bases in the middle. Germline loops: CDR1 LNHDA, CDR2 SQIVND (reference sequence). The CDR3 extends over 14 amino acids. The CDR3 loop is CASSTGRQSTEAFF. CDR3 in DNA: TGTGCCAGTAGTACAGGGCGACAGAGCACTGAAGCTTTCTTT.

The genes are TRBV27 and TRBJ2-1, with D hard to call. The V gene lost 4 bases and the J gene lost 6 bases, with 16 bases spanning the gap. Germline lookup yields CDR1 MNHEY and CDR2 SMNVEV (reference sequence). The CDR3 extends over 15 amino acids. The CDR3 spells CASSSLSTRPNEQFF. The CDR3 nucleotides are TGTGCCAGCAGTTCCCTTAGCACCAGACCCAATGAGCAGTTCTTC.

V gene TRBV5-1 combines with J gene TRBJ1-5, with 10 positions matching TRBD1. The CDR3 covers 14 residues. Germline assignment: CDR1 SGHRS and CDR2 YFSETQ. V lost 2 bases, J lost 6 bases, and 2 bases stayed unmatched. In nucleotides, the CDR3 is TGCGCCAGCAGCTTTGGACAGGGGGGTCAGCCCCAGCATTTT. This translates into CASSFGQGGQPQHF.

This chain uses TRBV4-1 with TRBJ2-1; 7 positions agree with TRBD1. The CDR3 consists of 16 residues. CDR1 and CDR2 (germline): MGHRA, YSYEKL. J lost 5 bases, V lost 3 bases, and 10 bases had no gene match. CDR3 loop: CASSQAVSGTDNEQFF. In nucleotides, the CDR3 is TGCGCCAGCAGCCAGGCCGTCTCCGGGACAGACAATGAGCAGTTCTTC.

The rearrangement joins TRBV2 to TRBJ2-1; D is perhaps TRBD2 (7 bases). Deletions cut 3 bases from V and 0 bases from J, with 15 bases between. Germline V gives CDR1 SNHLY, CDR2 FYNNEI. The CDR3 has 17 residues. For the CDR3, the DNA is TGTGCCAGCAGTGAGTTGGGGGGGCCTCCCTCCTACAATGAGCAGTTCTTC. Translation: CASSELGGPPSYNEQFF.

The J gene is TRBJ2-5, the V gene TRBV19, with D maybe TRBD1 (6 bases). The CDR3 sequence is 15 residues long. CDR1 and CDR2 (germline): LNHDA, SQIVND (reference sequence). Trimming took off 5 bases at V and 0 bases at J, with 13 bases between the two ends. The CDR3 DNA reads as TGTGCCAGTAGTCCAAGGAGGACAGACCAAGAGACCCAGTACTTC. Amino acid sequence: CASSPRRTDQETQYF.